These T cell receptor beta chains were read from a single sample in a study of T cell responses to AZD1222 COVID-19 vaccine. Libraries were prepared by immunoSEQ multiplex PCR; TCRdb keeps only in-frame clonotypes and omits some of them. Of about 110,000 clones listed, approximately 85% were seen once; the top ten hold 4% to 5%. The sample in question was peripheral blood, obtained on day 0 of AZD1222 vaccination. All receptors come from an adult in good health. Both conserved end residues are trimmed from each CDR3. Fields, in order: V gene, clone size, CDR3 protein. Size tells how often a clone was seen (once, few, many) or the class of an expanded clone, and some rows leave it out.

v_call: TRBV19; clone_size: NA; cdr3_aa: ASRDWDGNEKLF
v_call: TRBV20-1; clone_size: NA; cdr3_aa: SAREATAQY
v_call: TRBV19; clone_size: NA; cdr3_aa: ASRQGAWNQPQH
v_call: TRBV2; clone_size: NA; cdr3_aa: ASTSGRAGETQY
v_call: TRBV9; clone_size: NA; cdr3_aa: ASSASRGLSYGYT
v_call: TRBV19; clone_size: NA; cdr3_aa: ASSTPGQGFIQPQH
v_call: TRBV11-2; clone_size: NA; cdr3_aa: ASSLAGGGNTEAF
v_call: TRBV7-2; clone_size: NA; cdr3_aa: ASSPTSSRGTYEQY
v_call: TRBV5-1; clone_size: NA; cdr3_aa: ASSLATGYTTYEQY
v_call: TRBV7-7; clone_size: NA; cdr3_aa: ASSPSSGGPYNEQF
v_call: TRBV12-3/TRBV12-4; clone_size: NA; cdr3_aa: ASSLPVPYEQY
v_call: TRBV6-5; clone_size: NA; cdr3_aa: ASRSQGNYGYT
v_call: TRBV11-3; clone_size: NA; cdr3_aa: ASSLGQGAPRDYEQY
v_call: TRBV5-5; clone_size: NA; cdr3_aa: ASSSTGVTEAF
v_call: TRBV28; clone_size: NA; cdr3_aa: ASSLKLDDEQY
v_call: TRBV10-1; clone_size: NA; cdr3_aa: ASSGPREY
v_call: TRBV9; clone_size: NA; cdr3_aa: ASSTGSNEKLF
v_call: TRBV10-2; clone_size: NA; cdr3_aa: ASSPAQGLANSGANVLT
v_call: TRBV21-1; clone_size: NA; cdr3_aa: ASRVQGLVFYEQY
v_call: TRBV6-2/TRBV6-3; clone_size: NA; cdr3_aa: ASSRRKNQPQH
v_call: TRBV18; clone_size: NA; cdr3_aa: ASSKNTEAF
v_call: TRBV21-1; clone_size: NA; cdr3_aa: ASSKAGLSTGELF
v_call: TRBV10-3; clone_size: once; cdr3_aa: AISVGAQTEAF
v_call: TRBV2; clone_size: NA; cdr3_aa: ASSHPGLETYEQY
v_call: TRBV18; clone_size: NA; cdr3_aa: ASSPPTGVNTEAF
v_call: TRBV6-5; clone_size: NA; cdr3_aa: ASGDRARGAYEQY
v_call: TRBV6-2/TRBV6-3; clone_size: NA; cdr3_aa: ASSYNRRPSTTSSYEQY
v_call: TRBV30; clone_size: once; cdr3_aa: AWSVFLGISGNTIY
v_call: TRBV4-1; clone_size: NA; cdr3_aa: ASSQDGGQGNLRYT
v_call: TRBV6-2/TRBV6-3; clone_size: few; cdr3_aa: ASSYPGHSYEQY
v_call: TRBV6-2/TRBV6-3; clone_size: NA; cdr3_aa: ASSYSVDRGHENIQY